This TCR beta chain appears in the sequencing data of a study of shared clonotypes between healthy human individuals. Findings and caveats of the study: The study generally estimated greater richness for naive than memory subsets. Non-shared clonotypes displayed generation probabilities falling below those of clonotypes present in all four donors.

Profiled with immunoSEQ multiplex PCR; TCRdb holds only in-frame clones, not every one. The table has roughly 2,000,000 clones, about 95% seen once. Concerning this clone: Its target is not known. One end of the junction is discordant with germline, which a read error may explain.

CD45RO negativity and positive selection for CCR7 defined naive CD8 cells, a population that excluded terminally differentiated effector memory CD45RA+ cells. This CDR3 has 15 residues. Germline loops: CDR1 SGDLS, CDR2 YYNGEE. Source material: naive CD8+ T cells sorted from blood. The TCR originated in a young man in good health. The rearrangement links TRBV9 to TRBJ2-2, with 8 bases aligning to TRBD2. In DNA form, the CDR3 reads TGTGCCACCCGCCGGGGGGGGCAGAACTCCGGGGAGCTGTTTTTT. The encoded protein is CATRRGGQNSGELFF.